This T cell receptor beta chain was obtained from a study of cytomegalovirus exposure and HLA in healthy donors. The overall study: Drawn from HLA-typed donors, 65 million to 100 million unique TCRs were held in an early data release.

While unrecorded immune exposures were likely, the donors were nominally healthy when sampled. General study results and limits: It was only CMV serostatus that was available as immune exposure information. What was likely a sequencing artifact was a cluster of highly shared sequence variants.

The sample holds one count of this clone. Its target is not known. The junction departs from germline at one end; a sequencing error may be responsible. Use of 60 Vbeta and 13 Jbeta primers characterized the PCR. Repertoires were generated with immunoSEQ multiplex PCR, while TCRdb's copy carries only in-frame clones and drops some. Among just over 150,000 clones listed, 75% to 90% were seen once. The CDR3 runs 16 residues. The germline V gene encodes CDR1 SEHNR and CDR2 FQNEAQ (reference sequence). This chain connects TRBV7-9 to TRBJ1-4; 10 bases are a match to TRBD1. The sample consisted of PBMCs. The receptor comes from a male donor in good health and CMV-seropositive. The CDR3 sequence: CSSSVPGQGRDEKLFF. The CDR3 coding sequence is TGTTCCAGCAGCGTCCCGGGACAGGGGCGGGATGAAAAACTGTTTTTT.